The clone carrying this T cell receptor beta chain was picked up many times. TCRdb recomputed calls from the PCR reads with MiXCR, one row per CDR3 protein. The sample consists of around 13,000 distinct CDR3 sequences, approximately 52% of them appearing once. This entry belongs to a study of tumor-infiltrating lymphocytes in oesophageal squamous cell carcinoma. The CDR3 totals 16 residues. V lost 6 bases to trimming and J lost 1 base; unmatched junction nucleotides: 6. The germline V gene encodes CDR1 ENHRY and CDR2 SYGVKD. This chain joins TRBV10-3 and TRBJ2-7, with 13 bases aligning to TRBD2. Source material: esophageal tumor tissue. This TCR was recovered from a female donor with esophageal squamous cell carcinoma. CDR3 sequence reads: CAIRSGLAGRSYEQYF. CDR3 nucleotide sequence: TGTGCCATCAGGTCGGGACTAGCGGGGCGATCCTACGAGCAGTACTTC.